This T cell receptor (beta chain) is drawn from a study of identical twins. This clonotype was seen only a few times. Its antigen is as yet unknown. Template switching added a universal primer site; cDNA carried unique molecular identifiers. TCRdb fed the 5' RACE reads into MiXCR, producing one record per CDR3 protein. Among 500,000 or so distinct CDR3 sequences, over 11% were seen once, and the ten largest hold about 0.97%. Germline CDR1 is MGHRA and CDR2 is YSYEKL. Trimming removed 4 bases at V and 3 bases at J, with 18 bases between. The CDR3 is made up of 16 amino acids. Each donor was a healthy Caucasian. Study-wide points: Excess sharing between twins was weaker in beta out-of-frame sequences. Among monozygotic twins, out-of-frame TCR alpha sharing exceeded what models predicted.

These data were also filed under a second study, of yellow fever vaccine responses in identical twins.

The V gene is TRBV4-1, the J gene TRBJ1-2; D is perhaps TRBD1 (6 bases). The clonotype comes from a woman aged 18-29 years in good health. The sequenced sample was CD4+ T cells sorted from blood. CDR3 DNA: TGCGCCAGCAGCCTAACCCCCACGGACAGATACTATGGCTACACCTTC. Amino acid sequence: CASSLTPTDRYYGYTF.